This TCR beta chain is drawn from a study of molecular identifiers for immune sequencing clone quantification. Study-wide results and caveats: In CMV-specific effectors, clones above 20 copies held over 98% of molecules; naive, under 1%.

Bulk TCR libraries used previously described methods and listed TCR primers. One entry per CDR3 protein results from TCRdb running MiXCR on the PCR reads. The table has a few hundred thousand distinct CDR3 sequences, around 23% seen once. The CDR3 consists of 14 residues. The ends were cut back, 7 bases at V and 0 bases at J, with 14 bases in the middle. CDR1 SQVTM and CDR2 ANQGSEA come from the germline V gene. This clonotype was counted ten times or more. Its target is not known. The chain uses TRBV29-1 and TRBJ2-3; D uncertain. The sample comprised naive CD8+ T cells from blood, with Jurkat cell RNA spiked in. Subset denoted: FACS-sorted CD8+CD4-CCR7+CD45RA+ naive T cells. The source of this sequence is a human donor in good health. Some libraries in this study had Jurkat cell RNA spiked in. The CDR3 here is CSGYHGVSTDTQYF. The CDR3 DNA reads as TGCAGCGGTTACCACGGAGTCAGCACAGATACGCAGTATTTT.